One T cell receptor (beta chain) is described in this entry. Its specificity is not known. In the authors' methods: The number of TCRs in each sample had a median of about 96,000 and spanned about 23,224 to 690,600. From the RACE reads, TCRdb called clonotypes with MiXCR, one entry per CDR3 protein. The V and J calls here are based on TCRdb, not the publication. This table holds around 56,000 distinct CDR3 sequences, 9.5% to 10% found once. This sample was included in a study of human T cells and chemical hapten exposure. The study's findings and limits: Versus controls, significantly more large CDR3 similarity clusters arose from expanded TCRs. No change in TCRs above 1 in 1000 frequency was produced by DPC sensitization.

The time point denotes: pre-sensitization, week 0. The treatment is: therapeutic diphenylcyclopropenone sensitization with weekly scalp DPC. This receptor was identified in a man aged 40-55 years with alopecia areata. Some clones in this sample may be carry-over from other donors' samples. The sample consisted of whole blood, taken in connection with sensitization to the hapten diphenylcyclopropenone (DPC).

CDR3 amino acids: CASSQVTDTQYF. The DNA for the CDR3 is TGTGCCAGCAGCCAAGTCACAGATACGCAGTATTTT. The V gene is TRBV3-1, the J gene TRBJ2-3; D uncertain. The CDR3 runs to 12 residues. From germline, CDR1 is LGHDT and CDR2 YNNKEL (reference sequence). Trimming took 1 base from V and 2 from J, leaving 1 base between them.